In this sample, the clone carrying this T cell receptor (beta chain) turned up once. The data are from a study of blood T cell repertoires in COVID-19. TCRdb keeps only in-frame clones here, not all; method: immunoSEQ multiplex PCR. The sample lists 45,000 to 70,000 clones, approximately 90% seen once, with around 7.1% in the top ten. The CDR3 has 13 residues. V lost 3 bases, J lost 6 bases, and 5 bases stayed unmatched. This receptor was obtained from a woman aged 55-70 years with COVID-19, enrolled during active disease. This chain uses TRBV12-3 or TRBV12-4 with TRBJ2-7, with 7 bases aligning to TRBD2. What was sequenced was peripheral blood. In DNA, the CDR3 is TGTGCCAGCAGTTTCTCCCCTAGCGGCGAGCAGTACTTC. Translated, it gives CASSFSPSGEQYF.